This note documents a single T cell receptor (beta chain) sequence. The data were produced by immunoSEQ multiplex PCR, yet TCRdb's version contains in-frame clones alone and is incomplete. The table shows 550,000 to 800,000 clones, with roughly 85% occurring only once. The data were obtained in a study of shared T cell receptors in the human thymus. Germline CDR1 is SGHTA and CDR2 is FQGNSA. CDR3 length: 16 amino acids. V trimming: 6 bases; J trimming: 5 bases; junction bases outside the gene matches: 12. The data also belong to a second study, concerning human thymus T cells. That work contributes: Related research described thymic repertoires that were highly overlapping among unrelated individuals.

The rearrangement uses TRBV7-2 and TRBJ2-1; 8 bases align to TRBD1. The clonotype comes from a girl in the first two years of life with a congenital heart defect. The source material was thymocytes. CDR3 in amino acids: CASSRMDRVDNNEQFF. CDR3 in DNA: TGTGCCAGCAGTCGTATGGACAGGGTGGACAACAATGAGCAGTTCTTC.